This section outlines one T cell receptor beta chain sequence together with its context. The V gene's germline CDR1 is SGHTA and CDR2 FQGTGA. The length of the CDR3 is 15 residues. Trimming took 2 bases from V and 7 from J, leaving 15 bases between them. The data derive from a study of shared clonotypes between healthy human individuals. Generated by immunoSEQ multiplex PCR, the TCRdb table keeps only in-frame clones and is missing some. The sample lists approximately 2.3 million clones; 85% to 95% were seen once. The chain links TRBV7-3 to TRBJ2-1; D is unresolved. Material: naive CD4+ T cells from PBMCs. Subset specified: CD45RA+ positively selected. The TCR was taken from a man between 18 and 29 years old in good health. Some clones in this sample may be carry-over from other donors' samples. CDR3 amino acids: CASSLGLSFGNEQFF. The CDR3 bases are TGTGCCAGCAGCTTAGGCCTATCTTTTGGGAATGAGCAGTTCTTC.